The entry below gives a single T cell receptor (beta chain) sequence along with its context. Antigen unknown. This entry is derived from a study of blood T cells in healthy people across ages. Points from the study as a whole: Both naive CD4+ cell counts and diversity were greater in long-lived donors than in aged donors.

The CDR3 covers 16 residues. The V end lost 4 bases, the J end lost 4 bases, and 19 bases lay between the germline ends. The V gene's germline CDR1 is SGHTA and CDR2 FQGNSA. A J-beta primer mix and a sample-barcoded 5' primer were used in a second PCR of about 6 to 12 cycles. Each CDR3 protein gets one entry after TCRdb re-called the 5' RACE reads with MiXCR. The sample contains roughly 1.6 million distinct CDR3 sequences, roughly a third of which appear only once. V and J are TRBV7-2 and TRBJ2-5; D remains ambiguous. Source material: blood. This clonotype was obtained from a woman aged 25 to 39 in good health. The DNA for the CDR3 is TGTGCCAGCAGCTCCCGGGTGGGTTGGAAGTCAGAGACCCAGTACTTC. Encoded protein: CASSSRVGWKSETQYF.